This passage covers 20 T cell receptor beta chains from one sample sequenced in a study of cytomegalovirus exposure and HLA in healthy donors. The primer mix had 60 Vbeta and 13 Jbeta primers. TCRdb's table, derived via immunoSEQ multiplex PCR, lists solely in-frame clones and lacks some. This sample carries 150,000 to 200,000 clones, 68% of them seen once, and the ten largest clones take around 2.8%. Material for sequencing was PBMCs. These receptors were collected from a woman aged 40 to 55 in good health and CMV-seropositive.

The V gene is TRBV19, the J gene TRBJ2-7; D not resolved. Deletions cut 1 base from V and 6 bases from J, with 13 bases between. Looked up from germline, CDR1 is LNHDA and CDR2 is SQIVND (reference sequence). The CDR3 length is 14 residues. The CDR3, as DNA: TGTGCCAGTAGTATAGTCTACCGCGGCGCCGAGCAGTACTTC. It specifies CASSIVYRGAEQYF.

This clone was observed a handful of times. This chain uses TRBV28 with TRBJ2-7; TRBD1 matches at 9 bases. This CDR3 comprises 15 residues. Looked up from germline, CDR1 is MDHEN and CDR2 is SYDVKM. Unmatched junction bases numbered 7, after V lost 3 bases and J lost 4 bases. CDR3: CASSFTGTGSYEQYF. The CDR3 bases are TGTGCCAGCAGTTTCACCGGGACAGGGTCGTACGAGCAGTACTTC.

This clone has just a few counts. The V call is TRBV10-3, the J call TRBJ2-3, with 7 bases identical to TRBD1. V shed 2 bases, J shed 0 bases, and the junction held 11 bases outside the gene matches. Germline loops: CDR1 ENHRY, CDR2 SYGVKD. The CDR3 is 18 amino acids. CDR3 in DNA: TGTGCCATCAGTGAGACCCCAGTAGGGGGCGAGAGCACAGATACGCAGTATTTT. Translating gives CAISETPVGGESTDTQYF.

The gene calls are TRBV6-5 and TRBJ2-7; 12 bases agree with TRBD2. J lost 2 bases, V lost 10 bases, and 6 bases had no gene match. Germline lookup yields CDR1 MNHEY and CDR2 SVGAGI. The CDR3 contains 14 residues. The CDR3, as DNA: TGTGCCACCCAGACTAGCGGGAGCACCTACGAGCAGTACTTC. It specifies CATQTSGSTYEQYF.

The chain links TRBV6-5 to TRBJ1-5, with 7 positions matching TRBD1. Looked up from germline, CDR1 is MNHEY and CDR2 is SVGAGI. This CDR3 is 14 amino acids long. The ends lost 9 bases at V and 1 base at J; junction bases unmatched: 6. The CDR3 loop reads CARSTGESNQPQHF. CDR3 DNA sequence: TGTGCCAGGAGCACAGGGGAAAGCAATCAGCCCCAGCATTTT.

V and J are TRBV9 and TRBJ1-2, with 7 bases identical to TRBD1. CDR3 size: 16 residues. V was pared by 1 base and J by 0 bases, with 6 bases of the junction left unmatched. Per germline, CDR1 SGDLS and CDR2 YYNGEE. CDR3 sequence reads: CASSVTGAQANYGYTF. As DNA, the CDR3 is TGTGCCAGCAGCGTAACAGGGGCCCAAGCTAACTATGGCTACACCTTC.

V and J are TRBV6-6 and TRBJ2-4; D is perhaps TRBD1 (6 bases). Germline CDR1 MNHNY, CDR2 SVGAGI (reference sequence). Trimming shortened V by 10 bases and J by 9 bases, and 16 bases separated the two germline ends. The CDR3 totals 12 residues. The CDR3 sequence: CATSNGGFIQYF. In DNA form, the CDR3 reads TGTGCCACCTCCAATGGGGGCTTCATTCAGTACTTC.

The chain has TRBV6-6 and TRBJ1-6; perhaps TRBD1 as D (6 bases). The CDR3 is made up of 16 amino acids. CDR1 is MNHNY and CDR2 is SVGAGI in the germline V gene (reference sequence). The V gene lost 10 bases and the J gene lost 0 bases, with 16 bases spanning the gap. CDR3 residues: CATSQGPSSYNSPLHF. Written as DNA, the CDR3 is TGTGCCACCTCACAGGGCCCAAGCTCCTATAATTCACCCCTCCACTTT.

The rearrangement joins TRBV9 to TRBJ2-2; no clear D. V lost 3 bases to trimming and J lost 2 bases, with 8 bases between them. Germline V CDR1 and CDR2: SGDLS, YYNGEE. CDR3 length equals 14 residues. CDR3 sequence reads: CASSERLNTGELFF. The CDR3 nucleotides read TGTGCCAGCAGCGAAAGACTTAACACCGGGGAGCTGTTTTTT.

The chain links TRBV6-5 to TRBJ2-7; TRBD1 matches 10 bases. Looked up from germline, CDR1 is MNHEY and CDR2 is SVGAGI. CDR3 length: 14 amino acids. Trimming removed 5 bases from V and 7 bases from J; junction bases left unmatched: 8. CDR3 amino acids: CASSHRRDRGEQYF. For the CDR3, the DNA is TGTGCCAGCAGTCACCGCCGGGACAGGGGAGAGCAGTACTTC.

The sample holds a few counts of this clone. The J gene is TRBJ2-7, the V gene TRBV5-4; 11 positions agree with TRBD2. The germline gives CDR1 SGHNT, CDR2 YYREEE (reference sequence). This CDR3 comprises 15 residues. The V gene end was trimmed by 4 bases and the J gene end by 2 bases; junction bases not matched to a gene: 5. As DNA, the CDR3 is TGTGCCAGCAGCCCACCGGGACTAGCGGCCTACGAGCAGTACTTC. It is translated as CASSPPGLAAYEQYF.

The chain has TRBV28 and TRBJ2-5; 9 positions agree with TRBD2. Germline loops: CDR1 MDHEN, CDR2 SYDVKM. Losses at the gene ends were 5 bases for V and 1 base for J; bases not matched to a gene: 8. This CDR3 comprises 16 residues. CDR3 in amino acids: CASSGLAGWGQETQYF. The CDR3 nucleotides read TGTGCCAGCAGTGGGCTAGCGGGATGGGGCCAAGAGACCCAGTACTTC. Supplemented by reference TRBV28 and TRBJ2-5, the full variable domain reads DVKVTQSSRYLVKRTGEKVFLECVQDMDHENMFWYRQDPGLGLRLIYFSYDVKMKEKGDIPEGYSVSREKKERFSLILESASTNQTSMYLCASSGLAGWGQETQYFGPGTRLLVL.

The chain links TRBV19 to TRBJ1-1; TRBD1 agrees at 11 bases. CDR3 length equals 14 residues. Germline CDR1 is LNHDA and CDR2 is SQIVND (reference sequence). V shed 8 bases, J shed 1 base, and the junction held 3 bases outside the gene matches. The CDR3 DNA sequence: TGTGCCAGTCGGGGACAGGGGGGGAACACTGAAGCTTTCTTT. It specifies CASRGQGGNTEAFF.

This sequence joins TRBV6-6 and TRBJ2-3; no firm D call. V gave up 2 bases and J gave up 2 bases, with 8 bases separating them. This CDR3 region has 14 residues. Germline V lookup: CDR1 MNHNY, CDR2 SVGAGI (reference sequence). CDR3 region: CASSYQQDTDTQYF. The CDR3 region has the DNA TGTGCCAGCAGTTACCAGCAGGACACAGATACGCAGTATTTT.

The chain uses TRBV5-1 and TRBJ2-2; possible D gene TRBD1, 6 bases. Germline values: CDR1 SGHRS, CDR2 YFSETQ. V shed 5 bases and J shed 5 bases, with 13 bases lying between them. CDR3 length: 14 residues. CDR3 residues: CASRAGATTGELFF. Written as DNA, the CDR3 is TGCGCCAGCAGGGCAGGGGCGACGACCGGGGAGCTGTTTTTT.

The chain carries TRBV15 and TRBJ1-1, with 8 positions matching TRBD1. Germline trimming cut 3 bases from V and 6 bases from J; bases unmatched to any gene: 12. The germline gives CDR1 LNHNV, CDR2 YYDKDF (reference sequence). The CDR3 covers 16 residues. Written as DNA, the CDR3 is TGTGCCACCAGCAGGGGACCGGACAGGGTAAACCCTGAAGCTTTCTTT. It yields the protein CATSRGPDRVNPEAFF.

The CDR3 protein is CASSSNAGTGEGYTF. The CDR3 bases are TGTGCCAGCAGCTCCAATGCCGGGACAGGGGAGGGCTACACCTTC. The chain carries TRBV11-2 and TRBJ1-2, with 10 bases matching TRBD1. Germline V lookup: CDR1 SGHAT, CDR2 FQNNGV. The CDR3 runs to 15 residues. The ends lost 4 bases at V and 8 bases at J; junction bases unmatched: 10.

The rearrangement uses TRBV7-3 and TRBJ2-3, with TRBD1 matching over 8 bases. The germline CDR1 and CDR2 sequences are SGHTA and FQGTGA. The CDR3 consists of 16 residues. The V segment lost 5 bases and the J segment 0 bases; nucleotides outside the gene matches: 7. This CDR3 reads CASSRIGQGSTDTQYF. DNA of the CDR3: TGTGCCAGCAGCCGCATCGGACAGGGTAGCACAGATACGCAGTATTTT.

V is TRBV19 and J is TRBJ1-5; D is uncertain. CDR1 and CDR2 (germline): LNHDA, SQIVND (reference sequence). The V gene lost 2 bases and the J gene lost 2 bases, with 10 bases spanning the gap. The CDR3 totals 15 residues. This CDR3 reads CASSINPEGNQPQHF. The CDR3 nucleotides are TGTGCCAGTAGTATAAATCCCGAGGGCAATCAGCCCCAGCATTTT.

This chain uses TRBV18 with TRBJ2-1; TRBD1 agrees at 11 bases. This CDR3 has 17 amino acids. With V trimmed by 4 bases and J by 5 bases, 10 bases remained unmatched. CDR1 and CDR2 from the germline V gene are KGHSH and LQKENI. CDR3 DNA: TGTGCCAGCTCACTGGACAGGGGGCGAAGGTGGAACAATGAGCAGTTCTTC. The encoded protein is CASSLDRGRRWNNEQFF.